A single sample gave rise to the 15 T cell receptor beta chains below, sequenced in a study of shared clonotypes between healthy human individuals. The assay was immunoSEQ multiplex PCR, and TCRdb's table has in-frame clones only and misses some. This table holds some 1 million clones, 70% to 80% found once. Specimen: memory CD4+ T cells sorted from blood. Subset defined: CD45RA-negative fraction. Source of these receptors: a man younger than 35 in good health.

In this sample, this clone turned up many times. Other DNA sequences in the same sample also yield this CDR3. The V gene is TRBV5-1, the J gene TRBJ1-2; weak D call: TRBD1 (5 bases). Germline lookup yields CDR1 SGHRS and CDR2 YFSETQ. Trimming took 3 bases from V and 7 from J, leaving 10 bases between them. The CDR3 sequence is 12 residues long. In DNA, the CDR3 is TGCGCCAGCAGCTCTCAGGGATCTGGCTACACCTTC. It specifies CASSSQGSGYTF.

The genes are TRBV19 and TRBJ1-5; possible D gene TRBD1, 6 bases. The germline V and J ends were trimmed by 3 bases and 5 bases, with 14 bases remaining between them. This CDR3 comprises 15 residues. CDR1 LNHDA and CDR2 SQIVND come from the germline V gene (reference sequence). The CDR3 loop is CASSMPGAGDQPQHF. In nucleotides, the CDR3 is TGTGCCAGTAGTATGCCGGGGGCGGGTGATCAGCCCCAGCATTTT.

J is TRBJ2-7 and V is TRBV7-9; D is unresolved. This CDR3 has 15 amino acids. Trimming removed 1 base from V and 5 bases from J, with 15 bases in between. Germline CDR1 and CDR2: SEHNR and FQNEAQ (reference sequence). CDR3 nucleotide sequence: TGTGCCAGCAGCTTAGGGGGAAAGGTATTCAACGAGCAGTACTTC. This gives the protein CASSLGGKVFNEQYF. The whole variable domain, remainder taken from reference TRBV7-9 and TRBJ2-7, is DTGVSQNPRHKITKRGQNVTFRCDPISEHNRLYWYRQTLGQGPEFLTYFQNEAQLEKSRLLSDRFSAERPKGSFSTLEIQRTEQGDSAMYLCASSLGGKVFNEQYFGPGTRLTVT.

The rearrangement links TRBV27 to TRBJ2-7, with D possibly matching TRBD1 (6 bases). CDR1 and CDR2 (germline): MNHEY, SMNVEV (reference sequence). This CDR3 contains 16 residues. V was trimmed by 6 bases and J by 0 bases, leaving 18 bases between them. The CDR3, as DNA: TGTGCCAGCAGGGTTACTTGGACAGCGTCCTCCTACGAGCAGTACTTC. It specifies CASRVTWTASSYEQYF.

This clone was counted only a few times. The chain is built from TRBV18 and TRBJ2-7; weak D call: TRBD1 (6 bases). CDR1 is KGHSH and CDR2 is LQKENI in the germline V gene. V shed 4 bases and J shed 2 bases, with 6 bases lying between them. The CDR3 extends over 12 amino acids. In DNA, the CDR3 is TGTGCCAGCTCACGGGACACCTACGAGCAGTACTTC. Its translation is CASSRDTYEQYF.

V usage is TRBV5-4 and J usage is TRBJ2-4, with D perhaps matching TRBD1 or TRBD2 (5 bases each). Trimming left V 0 bases short and J 1 base short, with 14 bases between. The CDR3 extends over 17 amino acids. Per germline, CDR1 SGHNT and CDR2 YYREEE (reference sequence). For the CDR3, the DNA is TGTGCCAGCAGCTTGGCCAACTGGGGGAGCGCCAAAAACATTCAGTACTTC. Encoded protein: CASSLANWGSAKNIQYF.

Regarding this clone: Other DNA sequences in the sample encode the same CDR3. The V gene is TRBV5-1, the J gene TRBJ1-4, with 7 bases matching TRBD1. The germline gives CDR1 SGHRS, CDR2 YFSETQ. The CDR3 runs 14 residues. The V segment lost 7 bases and the J segment 5 bases; nucleotides outside the gene matches: 8. CDR3 sequence reads: CASGRDSPNEKLFF. The CDR3 region has the DNA TGCGCCAGCGGTCGGGACAGCCCGAATGAAAAACTGTTTTTT.

V is TRBV10-3 and J is TRBJ1-5, with D perhaps TRBD1 (5 bases). The V gene's germline CDR1 is ENHRY and CDR2 SYGVKD. The V gene lost 8 bases and the J gene lost 0 bases, with 14 bases spanning the gap. The CDR3 consists of 15 residues. CDR3 nucleotides: TGTGCCATCCCAACTTTCAGGGTTAGCAATCAGCCCCAGCATTTT. Translating gives CAIPTFRVSNQPQHF.

As concerns this clone: The sample carries other DNA sequences with the same CDR3. V usage is TRBV7-2 and J usage is TRBJ2-1; the D gene is possibly TRBD1 (5 bases). The CDR3 is 13 amino acids. CDR1 is SGHTA and CDR2 is FQGNSA in the germline V gene. Trimming stripped 2 bases from V and 5 bases from J, with 7 bases between. CDR3 nucleotides: TGTGCCAGCAGCTTAAGCAGGGACAATGAGCAGTTCTTC. Translated: CASSLSRDNEQFF.

The V call is TRBV25-1, the J call TRBJ2-7; D not resolved. The germline V gene has CDR1 MGHDK and CDR2 SYGVNS. Trimming removed 5 bases from V and 0 bases from J, with 17 bases in between. The CDR3 is made up of 16 amino acids. CDR3 in DNA: TGTGCCAGCAGTCCACCCAGCCTCTCGAGCTCCTACGAGCAGTACTTC. Its protein product is CASSPPSLSSSYEQYF.

V and J are TRBV7-2 and TRBJ2-7, with a weak D call TRBD1 (6 bases). Germline V gene data show CDR1 as SGHTA and CDR2 as FQGNSA. Trimming pared 5 bases from V and 0 bases from J, leaving 17 bases between. The CDR3 has 16 residues. CDR3: CASSQLGTGYSYEQYF. The CDR3, as DNA: TGTGCCAGCAGCCAACTGGGAACAGGGTACTCCTACGAGCAGTACTTC. Full variable domain (rest looked up from reference TRBV7-2 and TRBJ2-7): GAGVSQSPSNKVTEKGKDVELRCDPISGHTALYWYRQSLGQGLEFLIYFQGNSAPDKSGLPSDRFSAERTGGSVSTLTIQRTQQEDSAVYLCASSQLGTGYSYEQYFGPGTRLTVT.

V is TRBV5-6 and J is TRBJ2-7, with TRBD1 matching 8 bases. CDR1 and CDR2 (germline): SGHDT, YYEEEE. The CDR3 has 14 amino acids. V gave up 0 bases and J gave up 6 bases; unmatched junction bases: 5. CDR3 coding DNA: TGTGCCAGCAGCTTGGGGACAGGGAAGACCGAGCAGTACTTC. Translated, it gives CASSLGTGKTEQYF.

The genes are TRBV11-1 and TRBJ2-7, with D possibly TRBD1 on 6 matching bases. The CDR3 has 12 residues. CDR1 is SGHAT, CDR2 FQDESV, per germline (reference sequence). V lost 4 bases, J lost 10 bases, and 14 bases lay in between. The CDR3 coding sequence is TGTGCCAGCAGCTCAGGGGCGCAGGGACAGTACTTC. Amino acids: CASSSGAQGQYF.

With respect to this clone: Additional DNA sequences in this sample encode the identical CDR3. The V and J genes are TRBV19 and TRBJ1-5; D remains unclear. This CDR3 is built from 13 residues. With 5 bases removed from V and 4 bases from J, the gap between germline ends came to 9 bases. Germline CDR1 LNHDA, CDR2 SQIVND (reference sequence). CDR3: CASSLDRNQPQHF. In DNA form, the CDR3 reads TGTGCCAGTAGTTTGGACCGAAATCAGCCCCAGCATTTT.

CDR3 residues: CASSLQEFRPTDTQYF. The CDR3, as DNA: TGTGCCAGCAGCTTACAGGAGTTCCGTCCCACAGATACGCAGTATTTT. V gene TRBV7-9 combines with J gene TRBJ2-3; D not certain. Germline V lookup: CDR1 SEHNR, CDR2 FQNEAQ (reference sequence). The CDR3 consists of 16 residues. V lost 2 bases and J 2 bases, leaving 14 bases between the germline ends.